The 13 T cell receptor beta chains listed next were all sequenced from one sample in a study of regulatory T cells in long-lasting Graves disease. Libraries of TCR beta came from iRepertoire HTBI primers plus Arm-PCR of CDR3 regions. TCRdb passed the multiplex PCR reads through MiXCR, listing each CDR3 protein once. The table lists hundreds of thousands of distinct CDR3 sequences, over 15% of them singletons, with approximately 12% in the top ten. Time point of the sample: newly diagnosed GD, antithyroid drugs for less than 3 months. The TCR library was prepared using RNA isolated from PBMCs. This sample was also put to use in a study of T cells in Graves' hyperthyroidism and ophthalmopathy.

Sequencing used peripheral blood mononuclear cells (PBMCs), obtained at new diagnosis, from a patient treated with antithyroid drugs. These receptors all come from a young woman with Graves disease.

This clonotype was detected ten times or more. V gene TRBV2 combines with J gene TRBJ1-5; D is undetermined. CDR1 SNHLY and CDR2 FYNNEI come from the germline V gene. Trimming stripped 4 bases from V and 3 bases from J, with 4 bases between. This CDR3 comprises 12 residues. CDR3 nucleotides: TGTGCCAGCAGTGGTGACAATCAGCCCCAGCATTTT. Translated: CASSGDNQPQHF.

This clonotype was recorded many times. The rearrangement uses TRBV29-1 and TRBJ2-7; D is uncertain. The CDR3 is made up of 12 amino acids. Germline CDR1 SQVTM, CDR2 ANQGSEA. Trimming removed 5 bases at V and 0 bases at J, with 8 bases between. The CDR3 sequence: CSVRRSSYEQYF. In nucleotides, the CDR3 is TGCAGCGTTAGACGCAGCTCCTACGAGCAGTACTTC.

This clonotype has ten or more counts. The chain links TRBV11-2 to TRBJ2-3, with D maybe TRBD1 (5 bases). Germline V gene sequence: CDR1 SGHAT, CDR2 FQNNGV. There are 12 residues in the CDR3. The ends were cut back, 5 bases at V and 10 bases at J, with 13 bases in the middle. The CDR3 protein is CASSPGQRAQYF. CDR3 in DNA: TGTGCCAGCAGCCCCGGACAAAGGGCGCAGTATTTT.

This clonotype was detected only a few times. DNA for the CDR3: TGTGCCACCTCGAGCCCTAGCCGACAGTACAATGAGCAGTTCTTC. It codes for CATSSPSRQYNEQFF. This chain links TRBV5-4 with TRBJ2-1; D might be TRBD1 or TRBD2, each matching 5 bases. There are 15 residues in the CDR3. V lost 9 bases and J lost 4, with 20 bases in between. Germline V gene sequence: CDR1 SGHNT, CDR2 YYREEE (reference sequence).

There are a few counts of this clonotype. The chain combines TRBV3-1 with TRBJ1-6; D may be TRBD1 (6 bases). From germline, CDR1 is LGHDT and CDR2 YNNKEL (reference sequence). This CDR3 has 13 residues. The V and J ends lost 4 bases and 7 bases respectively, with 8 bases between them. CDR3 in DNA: TGTGCCAGCAGCCCGGACAGCAATTCACCCCTCCACTTT. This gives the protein CASSPDSNSPLHF.

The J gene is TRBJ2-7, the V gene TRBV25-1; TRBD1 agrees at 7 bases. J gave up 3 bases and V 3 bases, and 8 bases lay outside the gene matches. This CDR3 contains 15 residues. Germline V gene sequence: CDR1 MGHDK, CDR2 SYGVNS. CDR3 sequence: CASSDHKRDSYEQYF. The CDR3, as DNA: TGTGCCAGCAGTGACCACAAACGGGACAGCTACGAGCAGTACTTC.

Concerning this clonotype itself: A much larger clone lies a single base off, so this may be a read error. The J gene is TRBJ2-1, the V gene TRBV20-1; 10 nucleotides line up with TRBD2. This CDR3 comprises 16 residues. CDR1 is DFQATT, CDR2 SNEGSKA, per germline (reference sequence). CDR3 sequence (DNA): TGCAGTGCTAGAGATACCGGGACTAGCGTGTACAATGAGCTGTTCTTC. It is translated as CSARDTGTSVYNELFF.

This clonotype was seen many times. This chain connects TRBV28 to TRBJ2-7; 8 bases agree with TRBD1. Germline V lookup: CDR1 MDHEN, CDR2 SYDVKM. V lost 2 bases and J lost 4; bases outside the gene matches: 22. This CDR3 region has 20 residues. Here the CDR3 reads CASSLGTVQKRGQVRYEQYF. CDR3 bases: TGTGCCAGCAGTTTAGGTACGGTCCAAAAAAGGGGACAGGTGAGATACGAGCAGTACTTC.

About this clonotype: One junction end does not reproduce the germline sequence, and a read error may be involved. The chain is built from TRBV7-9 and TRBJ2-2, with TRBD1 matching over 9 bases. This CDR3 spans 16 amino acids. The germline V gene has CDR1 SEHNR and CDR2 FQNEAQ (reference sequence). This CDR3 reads CASSLALGTGSVEPFF. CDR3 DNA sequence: TGTGCCAGCAGCTTAGCGCTGGGGACAGGGTCCGTGGAGCCGTTTTTT.

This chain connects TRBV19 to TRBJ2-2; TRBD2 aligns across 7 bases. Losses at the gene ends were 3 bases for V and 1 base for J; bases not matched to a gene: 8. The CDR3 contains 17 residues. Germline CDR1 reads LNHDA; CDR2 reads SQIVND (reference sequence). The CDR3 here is CASSMARLAENTGELFF. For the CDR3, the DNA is TGTGCCAGTAGTATGGCTAGGCTAGCGGAGAACACCGGGGAGCTGTTTTTT.

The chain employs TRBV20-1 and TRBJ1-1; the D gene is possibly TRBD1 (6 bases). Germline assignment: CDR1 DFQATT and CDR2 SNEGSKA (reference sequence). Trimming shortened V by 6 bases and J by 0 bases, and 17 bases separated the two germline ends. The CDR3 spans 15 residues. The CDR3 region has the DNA TGCAGTGCCCAAGGAGAAGGGACACTGAACACTGAAGCTTTCTTT. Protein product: CSAQGEGTLNTEAFF.

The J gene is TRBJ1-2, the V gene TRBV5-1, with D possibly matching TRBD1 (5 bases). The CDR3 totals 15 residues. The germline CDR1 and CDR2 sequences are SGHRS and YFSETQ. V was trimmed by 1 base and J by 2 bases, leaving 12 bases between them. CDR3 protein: CASSLLGDVNYGYTF. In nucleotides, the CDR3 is TGCGCCAGCAGCTTGTTAGGGGACGTGAACTATGGCTACACCTTC.

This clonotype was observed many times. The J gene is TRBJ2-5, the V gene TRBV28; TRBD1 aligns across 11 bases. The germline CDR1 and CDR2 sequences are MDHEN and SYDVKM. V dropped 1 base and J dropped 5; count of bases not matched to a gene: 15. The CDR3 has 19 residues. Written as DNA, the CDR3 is TGTGCCAGCAGTTTATCCTCAGTTGGGACAGGGGGGCCGGAGGAGACCCAGTACTTC. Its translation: CASSLSSVGTGGPEETQYF.